This T cell receptor (beta chain) is drawn from a study of cytomegalovirus exposure and HLA in healthy donors. Across the study: An analysis done earlier identified more than 100 million unique TCR beta sequences from around 180 million T cells. The early release's HLA-typed donors yielded 78 million or so unique TCRs.

Study results and limitations: Reportedly, fewer N-insertions than the approximately 700-donor mean appeared in an Asian-associated ancestry cluster in a later analysis.

This clone showed up just once. Its target is unknown. The V gene's germline CDR1 is SNHLY and CDR2 FYNNEI. With 6 bases removed from V and 7 bases from J, the gap between germline ends came to 16 bases. The CDR3 is 14 residues long. The PCR was carried out with 60 Vbeta primers and 13 Jbeta primers. Libraries were prepared by immunoSEQ multiplex PCR; TCRdb keeps only in-frame clonotypes and omits some of them. The sample yields 150,000 or so clones, 84% seen once. Sequencing was done on a sample of PBMCs. This sequence originates from a man aged 30 to 45 in good health and CMV-seronegative. The genes are TRBV2 and TRBJ1-5, with D maybe TRBD1 (6 bases). CDR3 nucleotide sequence: TGTGCCAGCAGCCTACAGGGACCGAACCAGCCCCAGCATTTT. Its translation is CASSLQGPNQPQHF.